This T cell receptor (beta chain) originates from a study of blood T cell repertoires in COVID-19 (dated by TCRdb to between 2020 and 2021). Concerning the study at large: Collaborator samples came from the United States, Italy and Spain and covered acute and convalescent phases of COVID-19. Deeply sampled blood TCRbeta repertoires from subjects exposed to, actively infected with, or recovered from COVID-19 were included in the dataset. Sample metadata almost always included a de-identified subject ID, COVID-19 status, age in years and sex. The repertoires were released in a freely available public database meant as a resource for research on the immune response to SARS-CoV-2. The samples were drawn from two sources: the first 160 participants of the ongoing ImmuneRACE study, and 1,200 or so subjects contributed by 6 global collaborators. Where HLA class I and class II types were available, the types were taken from metadata supplied by the sample provider, not from assay-based typing. The prospective study material was composed of cDNA or gDNA derived from T cells, B-cell-depleted T cells, or PBMCs. What the study reported, not specific to this receptor: The quantity of clinical and demographic metadata differed by source and by participant and was supplied without curation.

The immunoSEQ Assay, a bias-controlled multiplex PCR, was used to amplify TCRbeta CDR3 regions from genomic DNA. The paper's processing steps were these. Within the assay, amplification of reference gene primers was used to estimate how many nucleated cells each sample contained. To quantify the absolute abundance of each unique TCRbeta CDR3 rearrangement, sequence reads were collapsed and filtered. Productive Simpson clonality was computed per sample as the square root of Simpson's diversity index over productive rearrangements. The table comes from immuneACCESS by way of TCRdb, which keeps in-frame sequences with V and J called. Part of the clones is missing from these tables; in studies checked, under half for an unresolved V gene and the rest for unknown reasons. Clonal size and the V and J genes are those of that table, whereas D and trimming came from the DNA. For this sample the table gives about 190,000 clones, of which about 77% were detected only once. The ten largest clonotypes hold roughly a sixth of the sample.

In the prospective study, participants were 18 to 89 years old, resided in fewer than 25 geographic areas of the United States, and were enrolled through a virtual design. To assign participants to cohorts, the prospective study relied on clinical history that participants themselves reported in a screening survey and a study questionnaire. Each participant in the prospective study had whole blood, serum and a nasopharyngeal or oropharyngeal swab collected by mobile phlebotomists. Additional blood draws and questionnaires over an approximately 2-month period could optionally be provided by prospective study participants. Blood samples from the prospective study were shipped frozen or at room temperature prior to DNA extraction. Remarks on this clone: Which antigen it targets is not known. Base qualities were left out, and no much larger clone turns up one base away.

This sequence originates from a woman aged 45 to 65 with acute COVID-19. The material sequenced was PBMCs or T cells enriched from blood (not recorded which).

The DNA sequence is as follows: TGCGCCAGCAGCCCTTACAGGGGGCGGCCCTCCTACGAGCAGTACGTC. Its translation is CASSPYRGRPSYEQYV. The sequence joins TRBV5-1 to TRBJ2-7; 9 nucleotides in the junction match TRBD1. Its CDR3 holds 16 amino acids, cysteine through valine. Solely the CDR3 DNA is kept, with 48 bases framed from the first base. Taken from the germline V gene, the CDR1 and CDR2 loops are SGHRS and YFSETQ. V is pruned by 4 bases and J by 0 bases, leaving 8 bases of the junction without a gene match.